This T cell receptor beta chain came from a study of blood T cell repertoires in COVID-19. Study-level background: COVID-19 samples from acute and convalescent phases originated in the United States, Italy and Spain. In each case, the material was cDNA or gDNA derived from T cells, B-cell-depleted T cells, or PBMCs.

Authors' analysis steps: By means of reference gene primer amplification, nucleated cell counts were estimated. Sequencing was performed with immunoSEQ multiplex PCR; in TCRdb, only in-frame clones are kept and a portion is missing. V and J calls and clone size are those listed in that table; D and trimming were worked out from the DNA. The table lists 95,000 to 100,000 clones, about nine tenths of them singletons. The receptor was isolated from a man in his fifties with acute or convalescent COVID-19. The sample taken for sequencing was peripheral blood.

The CDR3 here is CASSLTGADTQYF. The CDR3 DNA reads TGCGCCAGCAGCTTGACAGGGGCAGATACGCAGTATTTT. The chain links TRBV5-1 to TRBJ2-3; 7 bases agree with TRBD1. The trim removed 1 base at V and 4 bases at J, leaving 0 bases unmatched. CDR3 length: 13 amino acids. In germline, CDR1 is SGHRS, CDR2 YFSETQ.